The clone carrying this TCR beta chain has only one observation. These data belong to a study of shared clonotypes between healthy human individuals. Authors' processing steps: ImmunoSEQ junction-only sequences lacked quality scores, so their filtering differed. Clones were read by immunoSEQ multiplex PCR, and TCRdb kept only the in-frame ones, dropping some. The DNA gave D and trimming, while V, J and clone size come from that table. The sample records nearly 2 million clones, about 94% being singletons. Terminally differentiated effector memory CD45RA+ cells were excluded by CCR7 positive selection of CD45RO-negative cells. Germline assignment: CDR1 MDHEN and CDR2 SYDVKM. Trimming removed 6 bases from V and 5 bases from J; junction bases left unmatched: 10. This CDR3 has 15 amino acids.

The sequenced material came from naive CD8+ T cells sorted from blood. This chain connects TRBV28 to TRBJ2-5, with TRBD1 matching 9 bases. This receptor was identified in a man aged 18 to 30 in good health. CDR3 nucleotides: TGTGCCAGCAGCCTACAGGGGGCCGGCGGGGAGACCCAGTACTTC. It specifies CASSLQGAGGETQYF.